This TCR beta chain is drawn from a study of T cells after yellow fever vaccination. The wider study: The fractions with low cell numbers were processed using SMART-Seq v4 Ultra Low Input. Study-level results: Clones from primary vaccination mostly reappeared after the booster (around 96% CD4, less than 90% CD8). Weaker overall was a secondary response that nonetheless peaked faster, on day 5 versus 15. Contamination of FACS-sorted repertoires by abundant clonotypes from the bulk population could occur.

From the 5' RACE reads, TCRdb called clonotypes with MiXCR, one entry per CDR3 protein. The sample records under 400,000 distinct CDR3 sequences, around 13% being singletons. Of note for this clonotype: The antigen remains undetermined.

V was clipped by 4 bases and J by 7 bases; unmatched bases: 11. This CDR3 is built from 16 residues. Germline assignment: CDR1 MGHRA and CDR2 YSYEKL. The sequencing here drew on CD4+ T cells sorted from PBMCs, taken 15 days after the yellow fever booster vaccination. The chain recombines TRBV4-1 with TRBJ2-2; 8 bases map to TRBD2. The receptor was derived from a man aged 18 to 30 who received the YFV17D yellow fever vaccine. The CDR3 sequence: CASSRRERGTIGELFF. CDR3 nucleotide sequence: TGCGCCAGCAGCCGAAGGGAGCGGGGGACTATCGGGGAGCTGTTTTTT.